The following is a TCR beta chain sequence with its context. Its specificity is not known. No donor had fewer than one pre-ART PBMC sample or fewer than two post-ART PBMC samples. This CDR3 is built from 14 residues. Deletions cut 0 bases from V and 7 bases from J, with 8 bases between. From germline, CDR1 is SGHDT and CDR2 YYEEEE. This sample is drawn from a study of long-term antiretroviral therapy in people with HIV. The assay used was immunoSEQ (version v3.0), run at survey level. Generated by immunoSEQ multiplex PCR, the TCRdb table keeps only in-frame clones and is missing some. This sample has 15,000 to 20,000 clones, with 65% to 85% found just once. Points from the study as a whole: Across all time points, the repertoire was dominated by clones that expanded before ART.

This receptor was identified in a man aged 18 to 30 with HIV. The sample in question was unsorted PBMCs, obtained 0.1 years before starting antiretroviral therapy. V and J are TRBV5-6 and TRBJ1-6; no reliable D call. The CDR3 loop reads CASSLEVYNSPLHF. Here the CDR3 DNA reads TGTGCCAGCAGCTTGGAAGTTTACAATTCACCCCTCCACTTT.